This is a list of T cell receptor beta chains from one sample in a study of regulatory T cells in long-lasting Graves disease. TCRdb fed the multiplex PCR reads into MiXCR, producing one record per CDR3 protein. The top ten clones hold 15% to 20% of a sample with 600,000 to 650,000 distinct CDR3 sequences, roughly 15% of them seen once. This sample also belongs to another study, concerning T cells in Graves' hyperthyroidism and ophthalmopathy.

Source: peripheral blood mononuclear cells (PBMCs), taken at new diagnosis, from a patient treated with antithyroid drugs. These receptors were obtained from a woman aged 25 to 39 with Graves disease. The CDR3 runs from the conserved cysteine through the conserved F or W. Each record gives: clone size, D gene, J gene, V gene, CDR3 DNA, CDR3 protein. The D gene is left open where the match is weak. Rows may omit the clone size; those that give it use once, few, many or a size class.

-,-,TRBJ2-6,TRBV19,TGTGCCACAGTCGGGGGGCGAGAATCTGGGGCCAACGTCCCGACTTTC,CATVGGRESGANVPTF
-,TRBD2,TRBJ2-3,TRBV13,TGTGCCAGCAGTTTACCGGGGTTAGCGGGTACAGATACGCAGTATTTT,CASSLPGLAGTDTQYF
-,TRBD2,TRBJ2-1,TRBV4-1,TGCGCCAGCAGCCCCCGACAGGGGATTGGACTAGCGGGAGTTGGGGAGCAGTTCTTC,CASSPRQGIGLAGVGEQFF
many,-,TRBJ2-3,TRBV7-9,TGTGCCAGCAGCCAATCCGGGACTCCCGGGGTTACGCAGTATTTT,CASSQSGTPGVTQYF
many,-,TRBJ2-1,TRBV7-6,TGTGCCAGCAGCCTGGCCGTACAATCCAATGAGCAGTTCTTC,CASSLAVQSNEQFF
many,-,TRBJ1-1,TRBV11-2,TGTGCCAGCAGCTTAGGTAGGGAGGACACTGAAGCTTTCTTT,CASSLGREDTEAFF
few,-,TRBJ1-3,TRBV14,TGTGCCAGCAGTCAAACCGGGCAGATCGCCATATATTTT,CASSQTGQIAIYF
many,-,TRBJ2-5,TRBV2,TGTGCCAGCAGCAGGACTCGAGAGACCCAGTACTTC,CASSRTRETQYF
few,TRBD1,TRBJ2-7,TRBV4-1,TGCGCCAGCAGCCCTCCGGGACAGGGAACCTACGAGCAGTACTTC,CASSPPGQGTYEQYF
-,-,TRBJ2-7,TRBV5-6,TGTGCCAGCAGCTTGGTGGACAGACCCTACGAGCAGTACTTC,CASSLVDRPYEQYF
many,TRBD2,TRBJ2-5,TRBV11-2,TGTGCCAGCAGCTCCCGTGGGACTAGCGTGCAAGAGACCCAGTACTTC,CASSSRGTSVQETQYF
-,TRBD1,TRBJ1-4,TRBV19,TGTGCCAGTAGTGACAGGGGCGGAGGTGAAAAACTGTTTTTT,CASSDRGGGEKLFF
few,-,TRBJ2-1,TRBV6-5,TGTGCCAGCAGTTACGCGGTGGGGGCCTACAATGAGCAGTTCTTC,CASSYAVGAYNEQFF
many,-,TRBJ2-1,TRBV10-3,TGTGCCATCACCTCAGGAAGCTCCTACAATGAGCAGTTCTTC,CAITSGSSYNEQFF
many,TRBD1,TRBJ1-1,TRBV6-1,TGTGCCAGCCACAGGGGCACGAACACTGAAGCTTTCTTT,CASHRGTNTEAFF
few,TRBD2,TRBJ2-1,TRBV5-5,TGTGCCAGCAGCCCAACACTAGCGGGAAGGACCAATGAGCAGTTCTTC,CASSPTLAGRTNEQFF
many,TRBD1,TRBJ1-4,TRBV18,TGTGCCAGCTTGACAGGGTTGGGAGAAAAACTGTTTTTT,CASLTGLGEKLFF
many,-,TRBJ1-5,TRBV12-3/TRBV12-4,TGTGCCAGCAGTTTAGAGCCCAATCAGCCCCAGCATTTT,CASSLEPNQPQHF
-,-,TRBJ2-7,TRBV11-2,TGTGCCAGCAGCTTAGGCCCGGTGAGCTCCTACGAGCAGTACTTC,CASSLGPVSSYEQYF
many,-,TRBJ2-2,TRBV11-2,TGTGCCAGCAGCCGCCGTGGTGGGGAGCTGTTTTTT,CASSRRGGELFF
-,-,TRBJ1-5,TRBV3-1,TGTGCCAGCAGCCAAGATGCCCACAGGGATCAGCCCCAGCATTTT,CASSQDAHRDQPQHF
once,-,TRBJ1-1,TRBV7-2,TGTGCCAGCAGCCGCCTACAGGTGGGCACTGAAGCTTTCTTT,CASSRLQVGTEAFF
many,TRBD1,TRBJ1-1,TRBV7-9,TGTGCCAGCAGCCGAGGGACAGAGAACACTGAAGCTTTCTTT,CASSRGTENTEAFF
few,-,TRBJ2-5,TRBV11-3,TGTGCCAGCAGCTTAGGGGCTGGGTCGGAGACCCAGTACTTC,CASSLGAGSETQYF
-,-,TRBJ1-1,TRBV6-5,TGTGCCAGCAGTTACTCGAGGATTACTGAAGCTTTCTTT,CASSYSRITEAFF
many,TRBD1,TRBJ1-1,TRBV7-6,TGTGCCAGCAGCCTGACAGGGGGCGCGTACTCGAACACTGAAGCTTTCTTT,CASSLTGGAYSNTEAFF
few,-,TRBJ2-2,TRBV7-3,TGTGCCAGCAGCCCCTCGGGGGACACCGGGGAGCTGTTTTTT,CASSPSGDTGELFF
-,-,TRBJ1-5,TRBV6-1,TGTGCCAGCCCCATCGGAGGGAAGCGGGGCCCGACGCTTAGCAATCAGCCCCAGCATTTT,CASPIGGKRGPTLSNQPQHF
-,-,TRBJ1-1,TRBV9,TGTGCCAGCAGCGTAGATTACTGGACAGAAGCTTTCTTT,CASSVDYWTEAFF
-,-,TRBJ1-5,TRBV4-1,TGCGCCAGCAGCCAAGGAGGGATCCAGCCCCAGCATTTT,CASSQGGIQPQHF
many,-,TRBJ1-6,TRBV28,TGTGCCAGCAGTTGGCAGGGAATAAACTCACCCCTCCACTTT,CASSWQGINSPLHF
-,-,TRBJ1-2,TRBV3-1,TGTGCCAGCAGCCACTACCGGACCGTTTTTGTCGTCTACACCTTC,CASSHYRTVFVVYTF
-,-,TRBJ2-5,TRBV9,TGTGCCAGCAGCGTATGGACATGGCCCCAAGAGACCCAGTACTTC,CASSVWTWPQETQYF
many,-,TRBJ1-5,TRBV28,TGTGCCAGCACCCCTCCCCCCGTTGGACGGGATCGTTGGAATCAGCCCCAGCATTTT,CASTPPPVGRDRWNQPQHF
many,-,TRBJ2-7,TRBV3-1,TGTGCCAGCAGGAAGGGGAACGGCGAGCAGTACTTC,CASRKGNGEQYF
-,TRBD2,TRBJ2-2,TRBV6-2/TRBV6-3,TGTGCCAGCAGGGGCTTGTTGGCGGGAGGGCCTACCGGGGAGCTGTTTTTT,CASRGLLAGGPTGELFF
few,-,TRBJ1-2,TRBV5-4,TGTGCCAGCAGCCCCCCCGGACAGCTAGCTAACTATGGCTACACCTTC,CASSPPGQLANYGYTF
-,TRBD2,TRBJ2-1,TRBV29-1,TGCAGCCTCGTATCTAGCGGCTCCTACAATGAGCAATTCTTC,CSLVSSGSYNEQFF
-,-,TRBJ1-6,TRBV27,TGTGCCAGCAGTCCTCCCCCTACGTATTCACCCCTCCACTTT,CASSPPPTYSPLHF
many,TRBD1,TRBJ1-1,TRBV25-1,TGTGCCAGCAGTGAGACAGGGACGTTCGGAGCTTTCTTT,CASSETGTFGAFF
many,-,TRBJ1-6,TRBV11-2,TGTGCCAGCAGCTTACCAAGAGGGGGAGGGATTAATTCACCCCTCCACTTT,CASSLPRGGGINSPLHF
many,TRBD2,TRBJ2-1,TRBV30,TGTGCCTGGAGTAGGCGGGAGGTGTACAATGAGCAGTTCTTC,CAWSRREVYNEQFF
-,TRBD2,TRBJ2-3,TRBV14,TGTGCCAGCAGCCCCCTAGGACTAGCGGGAGGGCCCGCAGATGCGCAGTATTTT,CASSPLGLAGGPADAQYF
many,TRBD1,TRBJ1-1,TRBV30,TGTGCCTGGAGCCAAACAGGGGTCACTGAAGCTTTCTTT,CAWSQTGVTEAFF
few,TRBD1,TRBJ1-2,TRBV3-1,TGTGCCAGCAGCCCGCGGACAGGTAAAAACACCTTC,CASSPRTGKNTF
-,-,TRBJ1-2,TRBV30,TGTGCCTGGAGGGATGGGGGGGACTATGGCTACACCTTC,CAWRDGGDYGYTF
once,-,TRBJ1-5,TRBV29-1,TGCAGCGTTGCGGGGGTAGGCAATCAGCCCCAGCATTTT,CSVAGVGNQPQHF
many,-,TRBJ2-1,TRBV3-1,TGTGCCAGCAGCCAAGCGTTGTCCAATGAGCAGTTCTTC,CASSQALSNEQFF
many,-,TRBJ2-5,TRBV6-2/TRBV6-3,TGTGCCAGCAGTTACTCAGGGACAAAAGAAGAGACCCAGTACTTC,CASSYSGTKEETQYF
many,TRBD1,TRBJ1-1,TRBV7-8,TGTGCCAGCAGCCTCCTGGGACAGGGAAACACTGAAGCTTTCTTT,CASSLLGQGNTEAFF
-,-,TRBJ1-2,TRBV5-1,TGCGCCAGCAGCACCCCGGACGGAAACTATGGCTACACCTTC,CASSTPDGNYGYTF
-,-,TRBJ2-3,TRBV7-3,TGTGCCAGCAGCCATAAAGCGGGTGGGGTGTCGGCCACAGATACGCAGTATTTT,CASSHKAGGVSATDTQYF
-,-,TRBJ1-2,TRBV7-3,TGTGCCAGCAGCTTAGGAGAAATCGGAGGCTACACCTTC,CASSLGEIGGYTF